This T cell receptor beta chain is from a study of blood T cells in healthy people across ages. Each sample gave at least 7 million isolated PBMCs. For the second PCR, which ran for about 7 to 12 cycles, a sample-barcoded 5' primer and a J-beta primer mix were used. TCRdb itself ran the 5' RACE reads through MiXCR, one entry per CDR3 protein. Seen here are roughly 1,700,000 distinct CDR3 sequences, about 28% observed once, and the top ten hold roughly 8%. This clonotype was sampled from a woman in her 30s in good health. Specimen: blood.

The chain's CDR3 is CAASDPSTDTQYF. The CDR3 region has the DNA TGTGCCGCCTCAGACCCTAGCACAGATACGCAGTATTTT. The V call is TRBV24-1, the J call TRBJ2-3; D is unresolved. Trimming removed 12 bases from V and 0 bases from J, with 12 bases in between. The CDR3 covers 13 residues. The germline V gene has CDR1 KGHDR and CDR2 SFDVKD.